Below, 27 T cell receptor beta chains from the same sample are listed, as sequenced in a study of T-cell reconstitution after alpha-beta-depleted transplantation in children. It was with unique molecular identifiers that the TCRbeta library was prepared. In TCRdb, the PCR reads were re-called with MiXCR into one record per CDR3 protein. This table holds some 240,000 distinct CDR3 sequences, around 9.7% found once. The material was PBMCs from the stem cell graft donor, obtained from the stem cell graft. The receptors derive from a human donor who donated a stem cell graft to a child with SCID.

This clonotype was seen many times. The chain links TRBV5-1 to TRBJ2-5; 9 nucleotides align to TRBD1. With V trimmed by 3 bases and J by 2 bases, 5 bases remained unmatched. This CDR3 has 15 residues. Germline loops: CDR1 SGHRS, CDR2 YFSETQ. The CDR3 sequence: CASSSPGTGQETQYF. The CDR3 DNA reads as TGCGCCAGCAGCTCCCCCGGGACAGGGCAAGAGACCCAGTACTTC.

In this sample, this clonotype turned up many times. V gene TRBV7-8 combines with J gene TRBJ2-2; D is perhaps TRBD1 (5 bases). The ends were cut back, 4 bases at V and 5 bases at J, with 8 bases in the middle. There are 13 residues in the CDR3. CDR1 is SGHVS, CDR2 FQNEAQ, per germline. This CDR3 is CASSSDRTGELFF. For the CDR3, the DNA is TGTGCCAGCAGCTCCGACAGAACCGGGGAGCTGTTTTTT.

This clonotype was detected ten times or more. The gene calls are TRBV5-1 and TRBJ2-1; D is undetermined. This CDR3 spans 11 amino acids. Trimming shortened V by 7 bases and J by 9 bases, and 11 bases separated the two germline ends. Germline lookup yields CDR1 SGHRS and CDR2 YFSETQ. The CDR3 loop reads CASRQIPEQFF. The CDR3 nucleotides read TGCGCCAGCCGTCAGATACCTGAGCAGTTCTTC.

The chain recombines TRBV7-6 with TRBJ2-7; TRBD2 agrees at 8 bases. J gave up 8 bases and V 0 bases, and 9 bases lay outside the gene matches. This CDR3 contains 15 residues. The germline V gene encodes CDR1 SGHVS and CDR2 FNYEAQ. The CDR3 coding sequence is TGTGCCAGCAGCTTAGCTAGCGGGGAGGGTATGAAGCAGTACTTC. Translation: CASSLASGEGMKQYF.

This clonotype was recorded many times. This chain joins TRBV25-1 and TRBJ2-1; a possible D gene is TRBD1 (6 bases). The CDR3 consists of 14 residues. Deletions cut 3 bases from V and 6 bases from J, with 12 bases between. Germline CDR1 reads MGHDK; CDR2 reads SYGVNS. The CDR3 sequence: CASSEFTGSNEQFF. CDR3 nucleotides: TGTGCCAGCAGTGAGTTCACAGGGTCCAATGAGCAGTTCTTC.

This clonotype turned up a few times. This chain uses TRBV12-3 or TRBV12-4 with TRBJ2-7; maybe TRBD1 (6 bases). The CDR3 contains 14 residues. Trimming shortened V by 6 bases and J by 2 bases, and 14 bases separated the two germline ends. This CDR3 is CASSGTGKAYEQYF. The CDR3 bases are TGTGCCAGCAGCGGAACAGGGAAGGCCTACGAGCAGTACTTC.

The sample holds many counts of this clonotype. The chain is built from TRBV4-2 and TRBJ2-5; 13 positions agree with TRBD2. The CDR3 length is 18 residues. The germline V gene encodes CDR1 LGHNA and CDR2 YNFKEQ. V shed 4 bases and J 5 bases; nucleotides not matched to a gene: 13. The CDR3 sequence: CASSPSLGLAGDEETQYF. The CDR3 DNA reads TGTGCCAGCAGCCCTTCCCTCGGACTAGCGGGGGATGAGGAGACCCAGTACTTC.

This clonotype has a count of ten or more. V is TRBV3-1 and J is TRBJ1-5; D is ambiguous. This CDR3 has 16 amino acids. With 4 bases removed from V and 1 base from J, the gap between germline ends came to 14 bases. CDR1 LGHDT and CDR2 YNNKEL come from the germline V gene (reference sequence). CDR3 sequence reads: CASSPRGGASNQPQHF. For the CDR3, the DNA is TGTGCCAGCAGCCCCCGCGGTGGCGCGAGCAATCAGCCCCAGCATTTT.

This CDR3 is CASSVHGSTDTQYF. The CDR3 DNA sequence: TGTGCCAGCAGTGTTCACGGAAGCACAGATACGCAGTATTTT. The rearrangement joins TRBV2 to TRBJ2-3; D is unresolved. The V end was cut by 4 bases, the J end by 0 bases, with 8 bases between. This CDR3 is 14 amino acids long. Per the germline V gene, CDR1 is SNHLY and CDR2 is FYNNEI.

The CDR3 spells CASSIRPEKLFF. The DNA for the CDR3 is TGCGCCAGCAGCATCCGGCCGGAAAAACTGTTTTTT. V is TRBV5-1 and J is TRBJ1-4; D remains ambiguous. V was cut by 4 bases and J by 8 bases, with 9 bases left in between. This CDR3 spans 12 amino acids. The germline gives CDR1 SGHRS, CDR2 YFSETQ.

This clonotype was observed at least ten times. The chain recombines TRBV3-1 with TRBJ1-2, with D possibly matching TRBD1 (6 bases). CDR1 is LGHDT and CDR2 is YNNKEL in the germline V gene (reference sequence). This CDR3 region has 14 residues. Trimming left V 4 bases short and J 3 bases short, with 12 bases between. CDR3 DNA: TGTGCCAGCAGCCCGGACAGAGCCGACTATGGCTACACCTTC. This translates into CASSPDRADYGYTF.

The sample holds many counts of this clonotype. This rearrangement joins TRBV18 to TRBJ1-1; possibly TRBD1 for D (6 bases). V was cut by 5 bases and J by 5 bases, with 24 bases left in between. CDR3 size: 17 residues. The germline V gene encodes CDR1 KGHSH and CDR2 LQKENI. The CDR3 is CASSSNIQGPPETEAFF. The CDR3 DNA is TGTGCCAGCTCATCTAACATCCAGGGGCCCCCAGAGACTGAAGCTTTCTTT.

There are many counts of this clonotype. The genes are TRBV12-3 or TRBV12-4 and TRBJ1-1; D gene unclear. The CDR3 extends over 13 amino acids. V shed 6 bases and J shed 9 bases, with 17 bases lying between them. CDR3 amino acids: CASRTDNVGKAFF. Written as DNA, the CDR3 is TGTGCCAGCAGGACCGACAATGTCGGGAAAGCTTTCTTT.

The table lists this clonotype with many counts. The chain uses TRBV20-1 and TRBJ1-4; 8 positions match TRBD1. With V trimmed by 0 bases and J by 0 bases, 15 bases remained unmatched. Germline assignment: CDR1 DFQATT and CDR2 SNEGSKA (reference sequence). This CDR3 is built from 20 residues. CDR3 residues: CSARDSFVRTGSATNEKLFF. The CDR3 bases are TGCAGTGCTAGAGATAGTTTCGTGCGGACAGGGAGTGCAACTAATGAAAAACTGTTTTTT.

This clonotype was detected many times. The chain has TRBV20-1 and TRBJ2-5, with D perhaps matching TRBD2 (7 bases). Trimming pared 8 bases from V and 5 bases from J, leaving 18 bases between. Germline CDR1 is DFQATT and CDR2 is SNEGSKA (reference sequence). The CDR3 contains 13 residues. The CDR3 loop reads CSSQEGGSETQYF. The CDR3 DNA is TGCAGTTCCCAAGAGGGGGGGTCGGAGACCCAGTACTTC.

The table lists this clonotype with many counts. The CDR3 coding sequence is TGTGCCAGCAGCTTAGATTCGGTGTGGGGGAGGAACTATGGCTACACCTTC. Its protein product is CASSLDSVWGRNYGYTF. The V and J genes are TRBV11-2 and TRBJ1-2, with D maybe TRBD1 (5 bases). The V end lost 0 bases, the J end lost 2 bases, and 16 bases lay between the germline ends. The germline V gene encodes CDR1 SGHAT and CDR2 FQNNGV. The CDR3 runs 17 residues.

At least ten counts were recorded for this clonotype. V and J are TRBV29-1 and TRBJ2-3, with 7 positions matching TRBD2. This CDR3 region has 13 residues. Germline-derived CDR1 and CDR2 are SQVTM and ANQGSEA. The J segment lost 2 bases and the V segment lost 7 bases, leaving 6 bases of the junction unmatched. The CDR3 spells CSAGLVATDTQYF. In DNA, the CDR3 is TGCAGCGCTGGACTAGTGGCCACAGATACGCAGTATTTT.

Ten or more counts support this clonotype. This sequence joins TRBV9 and TRBJ1-1, with D unclear. The CDR3 is 15 residues long. Germline V lookup: CDR1 SGDLS, CDR2 YYNGEE. Trimming took 6 bases from V and 3 from J, leaving 18 bases between them. The CDR3 region has the DNA TGTGCCAGCACCACCTCCCGACGAAGGGACACTGAAGCTTTCTTT. Its protein product is CASTTSRRRDTEAFF.

The V gene is TRBV28, the J gene TRBJ2-3; TRBD2 matches at 10 bases. J gave up 0 bases and V 6 bases, and 18 bases lay outside the gene matches. Germline CDR1 MDHEN, CDR2 SYDVKM. This CDR3 contains 20 residues. The CDR3 region is CASRPKLAGYLVTSTDTQYF. In DNA, the CDR3 is TGTGCCAGCAGACCTAAACTAGCGGGGTACTTAGTTACTAGCACAGATACGCAGTATTTT.

This clonotype occurred many times. V is TRBV20-1 and J is TRBJ1-2, with TRBD1 matching 8 bases. Trimming at V came to 2 bases and at J to 7 bases, leaving 6 bases not matched to a gene. The germline V gene encodes CDR1 DFQATT and CDR2 SNEGSKA (reference sequence). The CDR3 length is 13 residues. CDR3 residues: CSARPDRDAGYTF. The DNA of the CDR3 is TGCAGTGCTAGACCGGACAGGGACGCTGGCTACACCTTC.

This clonotype occurred many times. The chain couples TRBV20-1 to TRBJ1-5; 7 nucleotides agree with TRBD1. The length of the CDR3 is 11 residues. Per germline, CDR1 DFQATT and CDR2 SNEGSKA (reference sequence). Trimming removed 3 bases from V and 11 bases from J; junction bases left unmatched: 4. CDR3 bases: TGCAGTGCTAGTTTCCAGGGGGCCCAGCATTTT. This codes for CSASFQGAQHF.

This chain joins TRBV27 and TRBJ2-7, with D possibly being TRBD1 or TRBD2 (5 bases each). The CDR3 length is 17 residues. V was clipped by 3 bases and J by 2 bases, with 20 bases between them. CDR1 and CDR2 from the germline V gene are MNHEY and SMNVEV (reference sequence). CDR3 residues: CASSFAPRDGKTYEQYF. Written as DNA, the CDR3 is TGTGCCAGCAGTTTCGCTCCAAGGGACGGAAAAACCTACGAGCAGTACTTC.

There are many counts of this clonotype. V gene TRBV5-1 combines with J gene TRBJ2-3; D is unresolved. The CDR3 consists of 13 residues. The V end lost 0 bases, the J end lost 8 bases, and 10 bases lay between the germline ends. From germline, CDR1 is SGHRS and CDR2 YFSETQ. The DNA for the CDR3 is TGCGCCAGCAGCTTGGCCTCCCCGGGTACGCAGTATTTT. It specifies CASSLASPGTQYF.

The chain carries TRBV7-2 and TRBJ1-2; TRBD1 might be the D (6 bases). Germline values: CDR1 SGHTA, CDR2 FQGNSA. Trimming shortened V by 3 bases and J by 8 bases, and 13 bases separated the two germline ends. The CDR3 totals 13 residues. CDR3 loop: CASSLTGGQGYTF. The CDR3 nucleotides read TGTGCCAGCAGCTTGACTGGGGGCCAGGGCTACACCTTC.

This clonotype was observed many times. The chain is built from TRBV12-3 or TRBV12-4 and TRBJ1-1; D perhaps matches TRBD1 (6 bases). This CDR3 spans 13 amino acids. V was trimmed by 6 bases and J by 6 bases, leaving 14 bases between them. The CDR3 here is CASSLLGAAEAFF. The CDR3 nucleotides are TGTGCCAGCAGCCTCCTGGGGGCGGCTGAAGCTTTCTTT.

V gene TRBV7-3 combines with J gene TRBJ2-3, with D perhaps matching TRBD2 (6 bases). The CDR3 is 14 amino acids. CDR1 is SGHTA and CDR2 is FQGTGA in the germline V gene. V was shortened by 5 bases and J by 2 bases, with 11 bases between the two germline ends. The CDR3 reads CASSRGGLTDTQYF. CDR3 coding DNA: TGTGCCAGCAGCCGTGGGGGACTCACAGATACGCAGTATTTT.

Many counts were recorded for this clonotype. The J gene is TRBJ2-7, the V gene TRBV12-3 or TRBV12-4, with 7 nucleotides matching TRBD1. The CDR3 spans 15 residues. V shed 5 bases, J shed 4 bases, and the junction held 11 bases outside the gene matches. As DNA, the CDR3 is TGTGCCAGCAGTCTCGGCCCGGGACAGCTGTACGAGCAGTACTTC. Encoded protein: CASSLGPGQLYEQYF.